What follows are 19 T cell receptor beta chains derived from one specimen sequenced in a study of beta chain features in type 1 diabetes. These receptors' targets are unknown. Reverse transcribing all isolated RNA meant expressed TCRB transcripts were sequenced. The protocol was immunoSEQ multiplex PCR, while the TCRdb copy is restricted to in-frame clones and leaves out a portion. The sample carries approximately 44,000 clones, over 60% recorded once. General study points: Researchers report that Type 1 diabetes patients had moderately but significantly shorter TCRB CDR3s across all four CD4+ subsets.

Material: Tregs from blood. The origin of the receptors is a woman younger than 30 with type 1 diabetes.

The chain links TRBV29-1 to TRBJ2-1; 7 positions agree with TRBD2. The CDR3 spans 14 residues. Trimming removed 7 bases from V and 2 bases from J; junction bases left unmatched: 8. The V gene's germline CDR1 is SQVTM and CDR2 ANQGSEA. CDR3 sequence (DNA): TGCAGCGCCCCTGGGCGGGAGACCTACAATGAGCAGTTCTTC. It is translated as CSAPGRETYNEQFF.

CDR3 residues: CASTPGQGYNEQFF. CDR3 sequence (DNA): TGTGCCAGCACCCCGGGACAGGGATATAATGAGCAGTTCTTC. The chain links TRBV27 to TRBJ2-1; 9 nucleotides agree with TRBD1. The CDR3 extends over 14 amino acids. Trimming took 7 bases from V and 7 from J; bases not matched to a gene: 8. CDR1 is MNHEY, CDR2 SMNVEV, per germline (reference sequence).

The genes are TRBV6-1 and TRBJ2-7; D gene ambiguous. Germline V gene data show CDR1 as MNHNS and CDR2 as SASEGT. V lost 7 bases to trimming and J lost 6 bases, with 16 bases between them. There are 13 residues in the CDR3. CDR3 DNA: TGTGCCAGCAATCGGCAGCGACCAGCCGAGCAGTACTTC. Its translation is CASNRQRPAEQYF.

CDR3 region: CASSEWTTSYNEQFF. The CDR3 DNA reads TGTGCCAGCAGCGAGTGGACTACCTCCTACAATGAGCAGTTCTTC. This chain joins TRBV9 and TRBJ2-1, with D possibly TRBD2 on 6 matching bases. CDR1 and CDR2 from the germline V gene are SGDLS and YYNGEE. The CDR3 extends over 15 amino acids. V lost 3 bases to trimming and J lost 0 bases, with 10 bases between them.

This clone was seen once. The CDR3 region has the DNA TGTGCCAGCAGCGAACCAAGGGGGGCCAAAAACATTCAGTACTTC. Translating it yields CASSEPRGAKNIQYF. This chain links TRBV11-3 with TRBJ2-4, with a tentative D call TRBD1 (6 bases). Germline V lookup: CDR1 SGHNT, CDR2 YENEEA. Trimming cost V 5 bases and J 1 base, with 12 bases left between them. The CDR3 length is 15 residues.

V usage is TRBV29-1 and J usage is TRBJ2-5; 8 bases fit TRBD1. The germline V gene has CDR1 SQVTM and CDR2 ANQGSEA. This CDR3 contains 13 residues. V shed 8 bases, J shed 5 bases, and the junction held 10 bases outside the gene matches. In nucleotides, the CDR3 is TGCAGCCTAGGACAGGGCCCTCGGGAGACCCAGTACTTC. It encodes CSLGQGPRETQYF.

This clone appeared a single time. The J gene is TRBJ2-1, the V gene TRBV28; no definite D call. The CDR3 loop spans 14 amino acids. Germline V CDR1 and CDR2: MDHEN, SYDVKM. Trimming left V 3 bases short and J 0 bases short, with 6 bases between. Here the CDR3 DNA reads TGTGCCAGCAGTTTGCACAGCTCCTACAATGAGCAGTTCTTC. Amino acids: CASSLHSSYNEQFF.

The rearrangement uses TRBV7-9 and TRBJ1-1; no reliable D call. The V end lost 5 bases, the J end lost 7 bases, and 8 bases lay between the germline ends. Per the germline V gene, CDR1 is SEHNR and CDR2 is FQNEAQ (reference sequence). The CDR3 totals 11 residues. The CDR3 spells CASSARFEAFF. The CDR3 coding sequence is TGTGCCAGCAGCGCCCGGTTTGAAGCTTTCTTT.

The V call is TRBV7-2, the J call TRBJ2-7; 9 bases line up with TRBD2. CDR1 is SGHTA and CDR2 is FQGNSA in the germline V gene. J was trimmed by 4 bases and V by 1 base; bases with no gene match: 5. The CDR3 loop spans 15 amino acids. This chain's CDR3 is CASSLVAGDPYEQYF. DNA of the CDR3: TGTGCCAGCAGCTTAGTAGCGGGGGACCCTTACGAGCAGTACTTC. Drawing the rest from reference TRBV7-2 and TRBJ2-7, the complete variable domain is GAGVSQSPSNKVTEKGKDVELRCDPISGHTALYWYRQSLGQGLEFLIYFQGNSAPDKSGLPSDRFSAERTGGSVSTLTIQRTQQEDSAVYLCASSLVAGDPYEQYFGPGTRLTVT.

This clone has a handful of counts. The J gene is TRBJ1-4, the V gene TRBV5-1; TRBD1 might be the D (5 bases). The CDR3 has 14 amino acids. Germline lookup yields CDR1 SGHRS and CDR2 YFSETQ. V was cut by 5 bases and J by 5 bases, with 13 bases left in between. CDR3 sequence: CASSMAGMNEKLFF. CDR3 coding DNA: TGCGCCAGCAGTATGGCAGGGATGAATGAAAAACTGTTTTTT. The entire variable domain, with the rest obtained from reference TRBV5-1 and TRBJ1-4, is as follows: KAGVTQTPRYLIKTRGQQVTLSCSPISGHRSVSWYQQTPGQGLQFLFEYFSETQRNKGNFPGRFSGRQFSNSRSEMNVSTLELGDSALYLCASSMAGMNEKLFFGSGTQLSVL.

The chain combines TRBV19 with TRBJ1-5; D might be TRBD1 (5 bases). Germline values: CDR1 LNHDA, CDR2 SQIVND (reference sequence). This CDR3 region has 13 residues. V shed 3 bases and J shed 4 bases, with 7 bases lying between them. As DNA, the CDR3 is TGTGCCAGTAGTATCAGGGCAAATCAGCCCCAGCATTTT. This sequence encodes CASSIRANQPQHF.

The chain is built from TRBV27 and TRBJ2-1; 7 bases line up with TRBD1. The CDR3 totals 16 residues. From germline, CDR1 is MNHEY and CDR2 SMNVEV (reference sequence). Germline trimming cut 8 bases from V and 5 bases from J; bases unmatched to any gene: 15. CDR3 sequence: CASRIRLRDRNNEQFF. The CDR3 DNA sequence: TGTGCCAGCCGAATTAGACTCCGGGACAGAAACAATGAGCAGTTCTTC.

The chain links TRBV10-3 to TRBJ1-2; D is ambiguous. Germline CDR1 and CDR2: ENHRY and SYGVKD. This CDR3 has 14 amino acids. V was trimmed by 10 bases and J by 7 bases, leaving 22 bases between them. CDR3 amino acids: CATTAGGLGRGYTF. CDR3 coding DNA: TGTGCCACCACGGCGGGTGGCCTCGGTCGTGGCTACACCTTC.

This clone was observed a few times. The V gene is TRBV28, the J gene TRBJ2-7, with TRBD2 identical over 8 bases. This CDR3 has 17 residues. V dropped 1 base and J dropped 0; count of bases not matched to a gene: 8. Per germline, CDR1 MDHEN and CDR2 SYDVKM. CDR3 nucleotide sequence: TGTGCCAGCAGTTTATTAGAAGTAGCGGGGAGCTCCTACGAGCAGTACTTC. It encodes CASSLLEVAGSSYEQYF. The complete variable domain, with remaining parts taken from reference TRBV28 and TRBJ2-7, reads DVKVTQSSRYLVKRTGEKVFLECVQDMDHENMFWYRQDPGLGLRLIYFSYDVKMKEKGDIPEGYSVSREKKERFSLILESASTNQTSMYLCASSLLEVAGSSYEQYFGPGTRLTVT.

V usage is TRBV6-1 and J usage is TRBJ1-1; possible D gene TRBD1, 6 bases. This CDR3 is built from 13 residues. Germline CDR1 and CDR2: MNHNS and SASEGT. V dropped 11 bases and J dropped 6 bases, with 19 bases sitting between them. CDR3 coding DNA: TGTGCCGGCGCAGGGGCCCAAGGTTCTGAAGCTTTCTTT. Translation: CAGAGAQGSEAFF.

This rearrangement joins TRBV18 to TRBJ1-3; D is unresolved. The germline V gene encodes CDR1 KGHSH and CDR2 LQKENI. The CDR3 runs to 15 residues. V was shortened by 3 bases and J by 10 bases, with 19 bases between the two germline ends. CDR3 coding DNA: TGTGCCAGCTCACCCGTCCCGTCGGGAATTGGGACCATATATTTT. Translated, it gives CASSPVPSGIGTIYF.

As DNA, the CDR3 is TGTGCCATCAGCCCCGGGACAGCGGAACCTGAAGCTTTCTTT. Translation: CAISPGTAEPEAFF. The chain couples TRBV10-3 to TRBJ1-1, with 7 bases fitting TRBD1. The ends lost 6 bases at V and 6 bases at J; junction bases unmatched: 10. CDR3 length: 14 residues. Germline V gives CDR1 ENHRY, CDR2 SYGVKD.

J is TRBJ2-1 and V is TRBV5-1, with no clear D. The ends were cut back, 0 bases at V and 0 bases at J, with 7 bases in the middle. CDR1 and CDR2 from the germline V gene are SGHRS and YFSETQ. The CDR3 is 15 amino acids. CDR3 bases: TGCGCCAGCAGCTTGGGAGGATACTCCTACAATGAGCAGTTCTTC. This codes for CASSLGGYSYNEQFF.

The V and J genes are TRBV6-5 and TRBJ1-6; TRBD1 is a possible D gene (5 bases). V was cut by 6 bases and J by 4 bases, with 13 bases left in between. This CDR3 is built from 15 residues. Per the germline V gene, CDR1 is MNHEY and CDR2 is SVGAGI. As DNA, the CDR3 is TGTGCCAGCAGGGTGACAGACAGTTATAATTCACCCCTCCACTTT. Translated: CASRVTDSYNSPLHF.